This T cell receptor beta chain was sequenced for a study of blood T cell repertoires in COVID-19. Clones were sequenced by immunoSEQ multiplex PCR, and TCRdb holds only the in-frame ones, with some missing. The profile shows over 120,000 clones, about 90% of them singletons. The sequencing sample was made of peripheral blood. The source of this sequence is a man aged 50-60 years who had recovered from COVID-19.

The CDR3 DNA sequence: TGTGCCAGCAGCTTGGGACTAGCGGAAGAAGAGACCCAGTACTTC. Translating gives CASSLGLAEEETQYF. The V and J genes are TRBV7-2 and TRBJ2-5; 11 bases agree with TRBD2. With V trimmed by 3 bases and J by 3 bases, 3 bases remained unmatched. The CDR3 runs to 15 residues. Germline V gives CDR1 SGHTA, CDR2 FQGNSA.